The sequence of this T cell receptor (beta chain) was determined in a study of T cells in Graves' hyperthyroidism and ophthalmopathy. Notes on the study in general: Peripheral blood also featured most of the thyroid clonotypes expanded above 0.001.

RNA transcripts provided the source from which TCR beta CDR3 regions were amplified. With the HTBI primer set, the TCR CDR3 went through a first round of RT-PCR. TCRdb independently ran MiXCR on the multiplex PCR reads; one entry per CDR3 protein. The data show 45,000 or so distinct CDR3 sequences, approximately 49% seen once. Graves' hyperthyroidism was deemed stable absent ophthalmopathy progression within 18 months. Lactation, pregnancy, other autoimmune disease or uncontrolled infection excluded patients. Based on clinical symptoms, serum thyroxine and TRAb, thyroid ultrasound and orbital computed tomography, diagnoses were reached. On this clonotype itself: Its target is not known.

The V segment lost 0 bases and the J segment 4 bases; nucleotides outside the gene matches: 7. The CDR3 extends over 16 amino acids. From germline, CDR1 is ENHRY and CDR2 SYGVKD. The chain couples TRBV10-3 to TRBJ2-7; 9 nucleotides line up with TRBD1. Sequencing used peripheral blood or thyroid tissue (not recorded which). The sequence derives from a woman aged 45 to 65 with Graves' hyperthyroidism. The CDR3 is CAISESGGQGLYEQYF. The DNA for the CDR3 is TGTGCCATCAGTGAGTCGGGAGGACAGGGGTTATACGAGCAGTACTTC.